The clone carrying this T cell receptor beta chain was seen only a few times. The antigen remains undetermined. This record belongs to a study of regulatory T cells in long-lasting Graves disease. On the study more broadly: Persistent Graves' disease meant over 5 years of antithyroid drugs with positive TSH receptor antibodies.

Libraries of TCR beta came from iRepertoire HTBI primers plus Arm-PCR of CDR3 regions. TCRdb analysed the multiplex PCR reads with MiXCR anew, one entry per CDR3 protein. The sample has hundreds of thousands of distinct CDR3 sequences, 20% to 25% seen once. Time point defined: persistent/refractory GD, antithyroid drugs over 5 years with positive TRAb. From RNA extracted from PBMCs, the TCR library was made. Trimming took 4 bases from V and 5 from J, leaving 15 bases between them. This CDR3 contains 14 residues. Per germline, CDR1 LNHDA and CDR2 SQIVND (reference sequence). General observations from the study: Under persistent disease, TRBV28, TRBJ1-2 and TRBJ2-5 were used preferentially.

The sample consisted of peripheral blood mononuclear cells (PBMCs), taken when the disease was refractory, from a patient treated with antithyroid drugs. The source of this sequence is a female donor with Graves disease. The genes are TRBV19 and TRBJ2-7; D is perhaps TRBD1 or TRBD2 (5 bases each). DNA for the CDR3: TGTGCCAGTAGTAGGGGCGGCGTGGGAGACGAGCAGTACTTC. This encodes CASSRGGVGDEQYF. The entire variable domain, with the rest obtained from reference TRBV19 and TRBJ2-7, is as follows: DGGITQSPKYLFRKEGQNVTLSCEQNLNHDAMYWYRQDPGQGLRLIYYSQIVNDFQKGDIAEGYSVSREKKESFPLTVTSAQKNPTAFYLCASSRGGVGDEQYFGPGTRLTVT.